These T cell receptor beta chains were read from a single sample in a study of identical twins. From the 5' RACE reads, TCRdb called clonotypes with MiXCR, one entry per CDR3 protein. This table has a few hundred thousand distinct CDR3 sequences, around 9.6% appearing once. These data were also reused for a study on yellow fever vaccine responses in identical twins.

The specimen was PBMCs. Receptors were obtained from a woman between 18 and 30 years old in good health. Each CDR3 is given with its conserved first and last residue. D genes are given only for firm matches. The size entry is marked missing in some rows and otherwise reads once, few, many or a size class.

TRBJ2-1 16 TRBV19 many TRBD1 CASSSRTGVTYNEQFF TGTGCCAGTAGTAGCCGGACAGGGGTCACCTACAATGAGCAGTTCTTC
TRBJ2-3 15 TRBV7-3 . TRBD2 CASSLISGTTDTQYF TGTGCCAGCAGCTTAATCAGCGGGACCACAGATACGCAGTATTTT
TRBJ2-7 12 TRBV28 many . CASTGTVYEQYF TGTGCCAGCACCGGGACTGTCTACGAGCAGTACTTC
TRBJ2-7 12 TRBV20-1 . . CSTRRFAYEQYF TGCAGTACACGCCGGTTTGCCTACGAGCAGTACTTC
TRBJ2-4 14 TRBV7-2 . . CASSSTLAKNIQYF TGTGCCAGCAGCTCCACCTTAGCCAAAAACATTCAGTACTTC
TRBJ2-3 13 TRBV5-1 many . CASSLDFTDTQYF TGCGCCAGCAGCTTGGATTTCACAGATACGCAGTATTTT
TRBJ2-3 16 TRBV5-1 many TRBD2 CASSLDGGGVSDTQYF TGCGCCAGCAGCTTGGACGGCGGGGGGGTTTCGGATACGCAGTATTTT
TRBJ2-7 18 TRBV11-2 . . CASSLFWAAPPKIYEQYF TGTGCCAGCAGCTTATTCTGGGCAGCCCCCCCCAAAATATACGAGCAGTACTTC
TRBJ2-1 17 TRBV28 few . CASSPQWGRASYNEQFF TGTGCCAGCAGTCCCCAGTGGGGCAGGGCATCCTACAATGAGCAGTTCTTC
TRBJ2-1 15 TRBV12-3/TRBV12-4 many . CASSLGRLAYNEQFF TGTGCCAGCAGTTTAGGCAGGTTGGCCTACAATGAGCAGTTCTTC
TRBJ2-7 13 TRBV6-6 many . CASSYSGTGEQYF TGTGCCAGCAGTTACTCGGGTACGGGCGAGCAGTACTTC
TRBJ1-1 15 TRBV14 . . CASSLQQGLNTEAFF TGTGCCAGCAGCCTCCAACAGGGTCTGAACACTGAAGCTTTCTTT
TRBJ1-5 14 TRBV9 many . CASSVDGYNQPQHF TGTGCCAGCAGCGTAGACGGGTACAATCAGCCCCAGCATTTT
TRBJ2-1 16 TRBV24-1 many . CATSDFPAGQPNEQFF TGTGCCACCAGTGATTTTCCCGCCGGACAGCCCAATGAGCAGTTCTTC
TRBJ2-3 16 TRBV5-1 . TRBD2 CASSFSGTSGTDTQYF TGCGCCAGCAGCTTCTCCGGGACTAGCGGCACAGATACGCAGTATTTT
TRBJ1-5 18 TRBV28 . . CASSLPTEAGNIHQPQHF TGTGCCAGCAGTTTACCCACGGAGGCGGGGAATATTCATCAGCCCCAGCATTTT
TRBJ2-2 16 TRBV7-9 many TRBD1 CASSAWDRANTGELFF TGTGCCAGCAGCGCTTGGGACAGAGCGAACACCGGGGAGCTGTTTTTT
TRBJ2-4 14 TRBV20-1 many TRBD1 CSARGTGAQNIQYF TGCAGTGCTAGAGGGACAGGGGCCCAAAACATTCAGTACTTC
TRBJ2-1 16 TRBV21-1 . . CASSIPLSRGDNEQFF TGTGCCAGCAGCATACCCTTGTCGCGGGGGGACAATGAGCAGTTCTTC
TRBJ1-2 13 TRBV27 many . CASSGTELYGYTF TGTGCCAGCAGTGGAACAGAACTCTATGGCTACACCTTC
TRBJ2-1 15 TRBV29-1 many . CSGNRLISSYNEQFF TGCAGCGGGAACCGGTTAATTAGCTCCTACAATGAGCAGTTCTTC
TRBJ2-5 15 TRBV12-3/TRBV12-4 . TRBD1 CASTLLQGAGETQYF TGTGCCAGCACCCTCTTACAGGGGGCGGGGGAGACCCAGTACTTC
TRBJ2-3 15 TRBV15 . TRBD1 CATSEQGTSTDTQYF TGTGCCACCAGCGAACAGGGGACAAGCACAGATACGCAGTATTTT
TRBJ1-2 11 TRBV19 . TRBD1 CATIDRERYTF TGTGCCACGATTGACAGGGAGAGGTACACCTTC
TRBJ2-7 15 TRBV7-2 . TRBD2 CASSSTPGTTYEQYF TGTGCCAGCAGCTCCACTCCCGGGACTACCTACGAGCAGTACTTC